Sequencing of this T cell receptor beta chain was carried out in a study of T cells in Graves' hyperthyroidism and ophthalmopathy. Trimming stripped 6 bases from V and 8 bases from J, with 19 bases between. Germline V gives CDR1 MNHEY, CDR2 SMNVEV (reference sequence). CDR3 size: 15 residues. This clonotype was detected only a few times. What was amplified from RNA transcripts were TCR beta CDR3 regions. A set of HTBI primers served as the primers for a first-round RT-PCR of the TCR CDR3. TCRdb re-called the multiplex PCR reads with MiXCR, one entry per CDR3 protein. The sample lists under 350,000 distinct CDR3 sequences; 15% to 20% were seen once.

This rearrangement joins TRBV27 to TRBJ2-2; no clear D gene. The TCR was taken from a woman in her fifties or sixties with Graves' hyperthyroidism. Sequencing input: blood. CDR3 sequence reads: CASSKSPFALGELFF. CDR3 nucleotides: TGTGCCAGCAGCAAATCACCGTTTGCTCTGGGGGAGCTGTTTTTT.